These T cell receptor beta chains were read from a single sample in a study of T cell repertoires in aging, cancer and after chemotherapy. TCRdb redid the calling of the multiplex PCR reads with MiXCR, one entry per CDR3 protein. Seen here are about 21,000 distinct CDR3 sequences, 30% to 45% observed once, and the top ten hold 17%. Material for sequencing was blood. The receptors come from a human donor with a solid tumor. The CDR3 runs from the conserved cysteine through the conserved F or W. The D gene is left open where the match is weak. Rows may omit the clone size; those that give it use once, few, many or a size class.

V gene: TRBV19
clone size: .
D gene: .
J gene: TRBJ1-3
CDR3 DNA: TGTGCCAGTAGTATAGTTGAGGAGCGCTCTGGAAACACCATATATTTT
CDR3 protein: CASSIVEERSGNTIYF

V gene: TRBV7-6
clone size: few
D gene: TRBD2
J gene: TRBJ2-2
CDR3 DNA: TGTGCCAGCAGCCAGAGCGGGAGTAGAACCGGGGAGCTGTTTTTT
CDR3 protein: CASSQSGSRTGELFF

V gene: TRBV19
clone size: medium-sized
D gene: .
J gene: TRBJ2-7
CDR3 DNA: TGTGCCAGTAGTGTCCGGGACGGACCCTACGAGCAGTACTTC
CDR3 protein: CASSVRDGPYEQYF

V gene: TRBV18
clone size: few
D gene: .
J gene: TRBJ2-7
CDR3 DNA: TGTGCCAGCTCACCAGAGGGGCACGACGAGCAGTACTTC
CDR3 protein: CASSPEGHDEQYF

V gene: TRBV5-1
clone size: .
D gene: .
J gene: TRBJ1-6
CDR3 DNA: TGTGCCAGCACCCGGTGGGTCGAGGACTATAATTCACCCCTCCACTTT
CDR3 protein: CASTRWVEDYNSPLHF

V gene: TRBV30
clone size: few
D gene: .
J gene: TRBJ1-4
CDR3 DNA: TGTGCCTGGAACCACCTTGGGGAGGGCGGCGAAAAACTGTTTTTT
CDR3 protein: CAWNHLGEGGEKLFF

V gene: TRBV9
clone size: .
D gene: TRBD2
J gene: TRBJ2-2
CDR3 DNA: TGTGCCAGCAGCTCGCCGGGACTAGTGCACACCGGGGAGCTGTTTTTT
CDR3 protein: CASSSPGLVHTGELFF

V gene: TRBV19
clone size: few
D gene: TRBD2
J gene: TRBJ2-7
CDR3 DNA: TGTGCCAGCTCGTCCTCCCCCACTAGCGGCGTGCAGTACTTC
CDR3 protein: CASSSSPTSGVQYF

V gene: TRBV19
clone size: few
D gene: TRBD1
J gene: TRBJ2-5
CDR3 DNA: TGTGCCAGTAGTATAGATCCGTGGACAGGGCCCGAGACCCAGTACTTC
CDR3 protein: CASSIDPWTGPETQYF

V gene: TRBV19
clone size: few
D gene: TRBD1
J gene: TRBJ1-2
CDR3 DNA: TGTGCCAGTAGTCCGAGGACAGGGGACTATGGCTACACCTTC
CDR3 protein: CASSPRTGDYGYTF

V gene: TRBV5-6
clone size: few
D gene: TRBD1
J gene: TRBJ2-7
CDR3 DNA: TGTGCCAGCAGCTGGGGACAGGGAGACGAGCAGTACTTC
CDR3 protein: CASSWGQGDEQYF

V gene: TRBV27
clone size: few
D gene: TRBD2
J gene: TRBJ2-1
CDR3 DNA: TGTGCCAGCAGGGGGGTAGCGGGAGGGCCGTACAATGAGCAGTTCTTC
CDR3 protein: CASRGVAGGPYNEQFF

V gene: TRBV12-3/TRBV12-4
clone size: few
D gene: .
J gene: TRBJ2-2
CDR3 DNA: TGTGCCAGCAGACAAGGGGGGGTGAACACCGGGGAGCTGTTTTTT
CDR3 protein: CASRQGGVNTGELFF

V gene: TRBV5-1
clone size: .
D gene: .
J gene: TRBJ1-6
CDR3 DNA: TGCGCCAGTACAGAAACACCGGAAAACTCACCCCTCCACTTT
CDR3 protein: CASTETPENSPLHF

V gene: TRBV6-2/TRBV6-3
clone size: few
D gene: TRBD1
J gene: TRBJ1-4
CDR3 DNA: TGTGCCAGCAGTGACAGGGCGTCGGGTAATGAAAAACTGTTTTTT
CDR3 protein: CASSDRASGNEKLFF

V gene: TRBV6-6
clone size: few
D gene: .
J gene: TRBJ2-7
CDR3 DNA: TGTGCCAGCAACCCCGACAGCCTCTACGAGCAGTACTTC
CDR3 protein: CASNPDSLYEQYF

V gene: TRBV29-1
clone size: medium-sized
D gene: .
J gene: TRBJ2-2
CDR3 DNA: TGCAGCGCGATACAGGAGGTCGGGGAGCTGTTTTTT
CDR3 protein: CSAIQEVGELFF

V gene: TRBV7-9
clone size: .
D gene: .
J gene: TRBJ2-2
CDR3 DNA: TGTGCCAGCAGCTTAAACCTAATCGCGAACACCGGGGAGCTGTTTTTT
CDR3 protein: CASSLNLIANTGELFF

V gene: TRBV19
clone size: .
D gene: .
J gene: TRBJ1-5
CDR3 DNA: TGTGCCAGTAGTATAGCTGTTTGGGGGAGCTCTAGCAATCAGCCCCAGCATTTT
CDR3 protein: CASSIAVWGSSSNQPQHF

V gene: TRBV19
clone size: .
D gene: .
J gene: TRBJ1-5
CDR3 DNA: TGTGCCAGTAGGGTCCAGGGGAATCAGCCCCAGCATTTT
CDR3 protein: CASRVQGNQPQHF

V gene: TRBV11-1
clone size: .
D gene: .
J gene: TRBJ2-5
CDR3 DNA: TGTGCCAGCAGCCTGATTTTCGCCGACCAAGAGACCCAGTACTTC
CDR3 protein: CASSLIFADQETQYF

V gene: TRBV7-9
clone size: few
D gene: .
J gene: TRBJ2-5
CDR3 DNA: TGTGCCAGCAGCTTAGGAGGGTACCAAGAGACCCAGTACTTC
CDR3 protein: CASSLGGYQETQYF